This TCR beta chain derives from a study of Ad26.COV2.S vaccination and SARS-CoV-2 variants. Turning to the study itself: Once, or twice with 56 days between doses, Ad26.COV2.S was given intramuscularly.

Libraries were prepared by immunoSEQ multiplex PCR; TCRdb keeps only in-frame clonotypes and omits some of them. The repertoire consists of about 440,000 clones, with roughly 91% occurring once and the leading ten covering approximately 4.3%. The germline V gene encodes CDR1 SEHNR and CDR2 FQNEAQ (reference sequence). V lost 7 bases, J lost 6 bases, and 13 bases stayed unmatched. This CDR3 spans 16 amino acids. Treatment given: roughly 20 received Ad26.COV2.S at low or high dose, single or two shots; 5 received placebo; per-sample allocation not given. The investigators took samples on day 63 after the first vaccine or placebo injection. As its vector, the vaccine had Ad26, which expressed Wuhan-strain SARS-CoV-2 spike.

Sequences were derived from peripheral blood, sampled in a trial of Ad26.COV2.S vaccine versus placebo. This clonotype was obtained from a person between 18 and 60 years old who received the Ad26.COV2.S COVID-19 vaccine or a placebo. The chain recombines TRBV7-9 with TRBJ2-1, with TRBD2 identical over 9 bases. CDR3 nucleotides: TGTGCCAGCACCTCCCGACACGGGCGGGAGGGCAATGAGCAGTTCTTC. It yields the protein CASTSRHGREGNEQFF.